This TCR beta chain was sequenced for a study of cytomegalovirus exposure and HLA in healthy donors. General observations from the study: The presence/absence work took it that sequencing depth was about the same across donors. Clonal expansion, a later analysis showed, was greater in HLA-associated TCR beta chains than in equally common others. Being indistinguishable, some V segments were excluded, TRBV6-2 and TRBV6-3 among them. The study had only CMV serostatus as immune exposure information.

As for this clone: Its target is unknown.

Germline lookup yields CDR1 MNHEY and CDR2 SVGAGI. J gave up 2 bases and V 8 bases, and 5 bases lay outside the gene matches. This CDR3 is 13 amino acids long. PCR used 60 Vbeta primers and 13 Jbeta primers. Produced via immunoSEQ multiplex PCR; TCRdb's table is partial and in-frame only. The sample gives tens of thousands of clones, approximately 86% of which show up once; 8% to 10% is in the top ten. This sequence originates from a man aged 25-45 years in good health and CMV-seropositive. V gene TRBV6-5 combines with J gene TRBJ2-7; TRBD2 matches at 8 bases. Material: PBMCs. CDR3 DNA: TGTGCCAGCGCCCCGCGGGGGGCCTACGAGCAGTACTTC. Translated, it gives CASAPRGAYEQYF.